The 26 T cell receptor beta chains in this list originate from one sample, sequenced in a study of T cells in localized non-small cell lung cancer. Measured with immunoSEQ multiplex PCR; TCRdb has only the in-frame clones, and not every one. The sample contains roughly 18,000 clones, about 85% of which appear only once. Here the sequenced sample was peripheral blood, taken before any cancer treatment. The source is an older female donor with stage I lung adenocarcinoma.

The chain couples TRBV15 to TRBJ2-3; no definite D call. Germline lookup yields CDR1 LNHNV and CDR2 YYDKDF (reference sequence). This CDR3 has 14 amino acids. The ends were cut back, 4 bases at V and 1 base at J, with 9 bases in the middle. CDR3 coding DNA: TGTGCCACCAGCAATCGTCGGGGCACAGATACGCAGTATTTT. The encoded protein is CATSNRRGTDTQYF. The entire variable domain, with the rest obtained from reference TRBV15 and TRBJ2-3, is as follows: DAMVIQNPRYQVTQFGKPVTLSCSQTLNHNVMYWYQQKSSQAPKLLFHYYDKDFNNEADTPDNFQSRRPNTSFCFLDIRSPGLGDTAMYLCATSNRRGTDTQYFGPGTRLTVL.

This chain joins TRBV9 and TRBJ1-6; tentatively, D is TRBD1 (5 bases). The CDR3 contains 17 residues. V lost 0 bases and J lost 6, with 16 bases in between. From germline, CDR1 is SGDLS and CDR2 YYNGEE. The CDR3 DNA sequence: TGTGCCAGCAGCGTAGAAGGGGACCCTTCCACTAATTCACCCCTCCACTTT. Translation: CASSVEGDPSTNSPLHF.

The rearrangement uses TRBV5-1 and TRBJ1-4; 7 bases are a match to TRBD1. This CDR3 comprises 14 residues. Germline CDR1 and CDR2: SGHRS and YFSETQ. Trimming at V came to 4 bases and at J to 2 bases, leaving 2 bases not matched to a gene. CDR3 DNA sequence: TGCGCCAGCAGCGCGACAGGGACTAATGAAAAACTGTTTTTT. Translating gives CASSATGTNEKLFF. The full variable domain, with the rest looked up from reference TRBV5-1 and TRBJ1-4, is KAGVTQTPRYLIKTRGQQVTLSCSPISGHRSVSWYQQTPGQGLQFLFEYFSETQRNKGNFPGRFSGRQFSNSRSEMNVSTLELGDSALYLCASSATGTNEKLFFGSGTQLSVL.

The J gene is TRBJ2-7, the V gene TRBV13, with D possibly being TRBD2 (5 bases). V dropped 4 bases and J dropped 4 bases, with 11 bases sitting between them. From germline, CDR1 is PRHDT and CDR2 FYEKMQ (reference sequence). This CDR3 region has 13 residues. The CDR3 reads CASSSQSGYEQYF. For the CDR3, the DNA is TGTGCCAGCAGCTCACAAAGCGGATACGAGCAGTACTTC. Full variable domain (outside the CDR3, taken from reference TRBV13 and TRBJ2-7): AAGVIQSPRHLIKEKRETATLKCYPIPRHDTVYWYQQGPGQDPQFLISFYEKMQSDKGSIPDRFSAQQFSDYHSELNMSSLELGDSALYFCASSSQSGYEQYFGPGTRLTVT.

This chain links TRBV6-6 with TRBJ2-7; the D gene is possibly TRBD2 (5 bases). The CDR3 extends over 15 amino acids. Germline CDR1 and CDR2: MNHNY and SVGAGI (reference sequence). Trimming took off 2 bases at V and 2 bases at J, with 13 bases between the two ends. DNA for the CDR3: TGTGCCAGCAGTTACGAGGGTAGCGCGCCCTACGAGCAGTACTTC. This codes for CASSYEGSAPYEQYF.

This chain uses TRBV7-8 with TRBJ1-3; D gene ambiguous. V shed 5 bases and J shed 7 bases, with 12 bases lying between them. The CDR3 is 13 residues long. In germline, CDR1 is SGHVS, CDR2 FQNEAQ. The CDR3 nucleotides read TGTGCCAGCAGCGCGTCCTGGAGTAACACCATATATTTT. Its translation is CASSASWSNTIYF.

CDR3 protein: CATAGSSGNTIYF. The DNA of the CDR3 is TGTGCCACCGCTGGGTCCTCTGGAAACACCATATATTTT. The J gene is TRBJ1-3, the V gene TRBV18; D gene ambiguous. This CDR3 has 13 amino acids. Germline V gene data show CDR1 as KGHSH and CDR2 as LQKENI. Trimming took off 10 bases at V and 0 bases at J, with 10 bases between the two ends.

The CDR3 DNA is TGTGCCAGCAGTGAATGGGGCAGGGCCCTTAAGACTAACTATGGCTACACCTTC. Its translation is CASSEWGRALKTNYGYTF. V and J are TRBV6-1 and TRBJ1-2; D is perhaps TRBD1 (5 bases). This CDR3 has 18 amino acids. V lost 2 bases to trimming and J lost 0 bases, with 19 bases between them. Looked up from germline, CDR1 is MNHNS and CDR2 is SASEGT.

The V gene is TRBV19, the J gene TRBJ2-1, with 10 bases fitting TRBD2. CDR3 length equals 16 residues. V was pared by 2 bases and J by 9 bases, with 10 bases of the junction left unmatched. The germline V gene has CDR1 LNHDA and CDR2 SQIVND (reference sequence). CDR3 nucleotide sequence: TGTGCCAGTAGTATATTACGAGCGGGGGGGCAGATTGAGCAGTTCTTC. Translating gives CASSILRAGGQIEQFF.

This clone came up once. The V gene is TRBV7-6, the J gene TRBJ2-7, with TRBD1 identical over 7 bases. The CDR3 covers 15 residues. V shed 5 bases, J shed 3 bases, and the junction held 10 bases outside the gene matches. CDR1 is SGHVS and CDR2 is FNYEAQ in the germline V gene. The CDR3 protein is CASSGTGDDYYEQYF. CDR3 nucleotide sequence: TGTGCCAGCAGCGGTACAGGGGACGACTACTACGAGCAGTACTTC. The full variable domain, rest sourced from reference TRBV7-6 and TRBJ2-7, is GAGVSQSPRYKVTKRGQDVALRCDPISGHVSLYWYRQALGQGPEFLTYFNYEAQQDKSGLPNDRFSAERPEGSISTLTIQRTEQRDSAMYRCASSGTGDDYYEQYFGPGTRLTVT.

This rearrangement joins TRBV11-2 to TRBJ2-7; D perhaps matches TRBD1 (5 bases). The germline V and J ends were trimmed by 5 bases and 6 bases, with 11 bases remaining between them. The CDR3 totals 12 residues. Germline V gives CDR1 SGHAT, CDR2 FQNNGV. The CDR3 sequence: CASSHTGGEQYF. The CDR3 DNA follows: TGTGCCAGCAGCCATACAGGTGGCGAGCAGTACTTC.

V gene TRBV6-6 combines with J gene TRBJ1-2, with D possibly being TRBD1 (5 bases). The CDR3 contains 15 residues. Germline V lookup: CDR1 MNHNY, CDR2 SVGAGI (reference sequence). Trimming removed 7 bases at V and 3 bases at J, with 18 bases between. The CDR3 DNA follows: TGTGCCAGCACTACAGGCTCTCCTTGCTACTATGGCTACACCTTC. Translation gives CASTTGSPCYYGYTF.

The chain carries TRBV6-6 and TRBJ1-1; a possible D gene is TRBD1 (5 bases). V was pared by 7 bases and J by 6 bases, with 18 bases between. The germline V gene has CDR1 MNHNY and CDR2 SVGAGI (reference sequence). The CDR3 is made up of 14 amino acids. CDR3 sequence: CASTQRGGGAEAFF. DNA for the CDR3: TGTGCCAGCACCCAGAGGGGTGGGGGGGCTGAAGCTTTCTTT.

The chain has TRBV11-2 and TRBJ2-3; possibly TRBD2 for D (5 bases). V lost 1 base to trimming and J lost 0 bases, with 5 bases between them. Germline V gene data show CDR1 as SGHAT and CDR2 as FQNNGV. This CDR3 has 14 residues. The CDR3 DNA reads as TGTGCCAGCAGCTTAGTAGCGAGCACAGATACGCAGTATTTT. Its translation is CASSLVASTDTQYF.

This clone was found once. CDR3 loop: CASSLLAGTGELFF. The CDR3 DNA is TGTGCCAGCAGCTTGCTAGCGGGGACCGGGGAGCTGTTTTTT. This chain joins TRBV5-4 and TRBJ2-2; TRBD2 matches 9 bases. V gave up 1 base and J gave up 5 bases; unmatched junction bases: 0. This CDR3 comprises 14 residues. The germline gives CDR1 SGHNT, CDR2 YYREEE (reference sequence).

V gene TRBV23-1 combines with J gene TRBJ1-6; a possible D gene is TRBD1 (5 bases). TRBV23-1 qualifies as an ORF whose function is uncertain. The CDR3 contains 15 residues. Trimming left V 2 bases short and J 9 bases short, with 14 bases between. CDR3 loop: CASSQGAGWGSPLHF. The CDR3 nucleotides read TGCGCCAGCAGTCAAGGGGCAGGGTGGGGTTCACCCCTCCACTTT.

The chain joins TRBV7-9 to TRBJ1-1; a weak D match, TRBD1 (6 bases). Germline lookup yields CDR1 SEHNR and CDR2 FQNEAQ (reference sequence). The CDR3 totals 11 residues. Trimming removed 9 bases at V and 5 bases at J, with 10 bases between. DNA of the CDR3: TGTGCCAGTAACAGGGTTACTGAAGCTTTCTTT. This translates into CASNRVTEAFF.

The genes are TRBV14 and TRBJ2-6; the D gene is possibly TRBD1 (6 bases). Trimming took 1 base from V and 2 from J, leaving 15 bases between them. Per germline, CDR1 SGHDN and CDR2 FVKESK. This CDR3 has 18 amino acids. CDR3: CASSQGTALLTGANVLTF. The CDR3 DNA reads TGTGCCAGCAGCCAAGGGACAGCGCTACTTACTGGGGCCAACGTCCTGACTTTC.

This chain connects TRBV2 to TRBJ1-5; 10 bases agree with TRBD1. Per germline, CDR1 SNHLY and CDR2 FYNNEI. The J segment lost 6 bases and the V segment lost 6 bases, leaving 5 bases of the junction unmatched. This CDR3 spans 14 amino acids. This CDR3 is CASSDRGLAQPQHF. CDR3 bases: TGTGCCAGCAGCGACAGGGGGCTCGCTCAGCCCCAGCATTTT.

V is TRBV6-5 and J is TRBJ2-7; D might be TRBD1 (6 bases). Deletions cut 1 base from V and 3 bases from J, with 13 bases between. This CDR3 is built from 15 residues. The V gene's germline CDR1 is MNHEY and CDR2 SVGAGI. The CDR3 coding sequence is TGTGCCAGCAGTTACTTAACCGGGACATACTACGAGCAGTACTTC. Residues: CASSYLTGTYYEQYF.

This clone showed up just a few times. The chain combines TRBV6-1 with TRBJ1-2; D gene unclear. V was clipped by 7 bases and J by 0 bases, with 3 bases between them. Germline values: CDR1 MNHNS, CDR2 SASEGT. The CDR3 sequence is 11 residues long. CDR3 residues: CASTANYGYTF. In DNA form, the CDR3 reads TGTGCCAGCACCGCTAACTATGGCTACACCTTC.

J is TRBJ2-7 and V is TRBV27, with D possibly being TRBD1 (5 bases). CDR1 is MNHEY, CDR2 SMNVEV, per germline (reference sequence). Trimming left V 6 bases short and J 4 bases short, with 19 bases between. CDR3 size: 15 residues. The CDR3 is CASSPVWSGQYEQYF. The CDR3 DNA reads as TGTGCCAGCAGCCCTGTTTGGTCAGGGCAATACGAGCAGTACTTC.

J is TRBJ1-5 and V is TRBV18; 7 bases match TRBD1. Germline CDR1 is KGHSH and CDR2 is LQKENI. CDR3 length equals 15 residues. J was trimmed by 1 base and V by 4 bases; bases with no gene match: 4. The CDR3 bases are TGTGCCAGCTCACAGGGGGCTGTAAGCAATCAGCCCCAGCATTTT. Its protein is CASSQGAVSNQPQHF. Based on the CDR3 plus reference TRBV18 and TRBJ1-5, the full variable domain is NAGVMQNPRHLVRRRGQEARLRCSPMKGHSHVYWYRQLPEEGLKFMVYLQKENIIDESGMPKERFSAEFPKEGPSILRIQQVVRGDSAAYFCASSQGAVSNQPQHFGDGTRLSIL.

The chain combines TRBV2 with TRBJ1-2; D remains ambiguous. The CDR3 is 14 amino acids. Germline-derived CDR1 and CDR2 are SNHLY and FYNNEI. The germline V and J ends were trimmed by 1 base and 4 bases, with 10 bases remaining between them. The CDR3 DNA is TGTGCCAGCAGTGAAGGGGTCTCCGTCTATGGCTACACCTTC. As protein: CASSEGVSVYGYTF.

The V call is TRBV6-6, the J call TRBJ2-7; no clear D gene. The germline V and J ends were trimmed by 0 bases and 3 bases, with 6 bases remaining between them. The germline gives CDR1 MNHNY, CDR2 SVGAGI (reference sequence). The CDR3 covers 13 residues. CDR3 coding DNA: TGTGCCAGCAGTTACTCAGATGACTACGAGCAGTACTTC. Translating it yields CASSYSDDYEQYF.

The CDR3 DNA sequence: TGTGCCTGGAGCCCAAACAGGAACGGGCAGTACTTC. Protein product: CAWSPNRNGQYF. This chain connects TRBV30 to TRBJ2-7; tentatively, D is TRBD1 (5 bases). CDR1 is GTSNPN and CDR2 is SVGIG in the germline V gene (reference sequence). V was clipped by 3 bases and J by 9 bases, with 15 bases between them. CDR3 length equals 12 residues.